These 11 T cell receptor beta chains came from one sample sequenced in a study of T cells expressing NK-cell markers. TCRdb reprocessed the 5' RACE reads, keeping one entry per CDR3 protein, no DNA. This table holds some 440,000 distinct CDR3 sequences. The material sequenced was blood T cells: a sorted CD56 or NKG2C T cell subset, CD4+ or CD8+ T cells, or bulk PBMC T cells (not recorded which). The receptors derive from a woman aged 45-60 years in good health.

The chain has TRBV5-1 and TRBJ2-1. The CDR3 has 13 amino acids. Germline loops: CDR1 SGHRS, CDR2 YFSETQ. The chain's CDR3 is CASSLSGVGEQFF. Full variable domain (outside the CDR3, taken from reference TRBV5-1 and TRBJ2-1): KAGVTQTPRYLIKTRGQQVTLSCSPISGHRSVSWYQQTPGQGLQFLFEYFSETQRNKGNFPGRFSGRQFSNSRSEMNVSTLELGDSALYLCASSLSGVGEQFFGPGTRLTVL.

This chain joins TRBV6-5 and TRBJ1-2; the D call of TRBD1 rests on TCRdb alone, since no DNA is present to check it. The CDR3 has 13 residues. Germline-derived CDR1 and CDR2 are MNHEY and SVGAGI. The CDR3 loop reads CASRLSGFYGYTF.

The chain couples TRBV12-3 or TRBV12-4 to TRBJ2-2; TCRdb returns TRBD2, unconfirmable since there is no DNA. The CDR3 contains 16 residues. CDR3 sequence reads: CASSLSGGRATGELFF.

The genes are TRBV2 and TRBJ2-7. The CDR3 has 13 amino acids. Germline V CDR1 and CDR2: SNHLY, FYNNEI. The CDR3 region is CASVVQVSYEQYF.

This sequence joins TRBV6-5 and TRBJ2-7; TCRdb lists TRBD1, though no DNA is available to test this call. The CDR3 is made up of 14 amino acids. Germline V gene lookup returns CDR1 MNHEY and CDR2 SVGAGI. The CDR3 loop is CASSLPGISYEQYF.

This chain uses TRBV7-8 with TRBJ2-2; checking the TCRdb D call of TRBD2 is not possible without DNA. Germline V gives CDR1 SGHVS, CDR2 FQNEAQ. The CDR3 covers 15 residues. The CDR3 is CASSAPGLAPGELFF. The variable domain in full, with the rest retrieved from reference TRBV7-8 and TRBJ2-2, is GAGVSQSPRYKVAKRGQDVALRCDPISGHVSLFWYQQALGQGPEFLTYFQNEAQLDKSGLPSDRFFAERPEGSVSTLKIQRTQQEDSAVYLCASSAPGLAPGELFFGEGSRLTVL.

The rearrangement joins TRBV5-1 to TRBJ2-1; the D call of TRBD2 rests on TCRdb alone, since no DNA is present to check it. Germline assignment: CDR1 SGHRS and CDR2 YFSETQ. The CDR3 contains 18 residues. CDR3 protein: CASSITLLGTSYYNEQFF.

The CDR3 protein is CASSLYPDSYNEQFF. V and J are TRBV12-3 or TRBV12-4 and TRBJ2-1. The CDR3 sequence is 15 residues long.

This CDR3 is CSAGQGLGNEQFF. The rearrangement joins TRBV29-1 to TRBJ2-1; as DNA is missing, the TRBD1 call by TCRdb cannot be tested. The CDR3 has 13 amino acids. Per germline, CDR1 SQVTM and CDR2 ANQGSEA.

V and J are TRBV29-1 and TRBJ2-1; TCRdb outputs TRBD1, but without DNA this stays unchecked. Germline V lookup: CDR1 SQVTM, CDR2 ANQGSEA. The CDR3 covers 11 residues. The CDR3 loop is CSVQGARTQFF.

V usage is TRBV12-3 or TRBV12-4 and J usage is TRBJ2-2; checking the TCRdb D call of TRBD1 is not possible without DNA. This CDR3 is built from 20 residues. Here the CDR3 reads CASSPPDFSWTGSNTGELFF.